Here is one TCR beta chain with its context. In the original analysis: Counts of nucleated cells, estimated from reference gene primer amplification, were obtained. The repertoire was sequenced with immunoSEQ multiplex PCR; TCRdb's copy has only in-frame clones and lacks some. The DNA was the basis for D and trimming; V, J and clone size are from that table. The sample includes 300,000 to 400,000 clones, more than 70% of them seen just once. The sample comes from a study of blood T cell repertoires in COVID-19. Germline V gene sequence: CDR1 LGHDT, CDR2 YNNKEL (reference sequence). V was pared by 3 bases and J by 5 bases, with 5 bases between. The CDR3 has 12 residues.

The sequenced sample was peripheral blood. The TCR was taken from a woman in her 70s with COVID-19, enrolled during active disease. J is TRBJ1-5 and V is TRBV3-1 (or the pseudogene TRBV3-2); D not certain. Written as DNA, the CDR3 is TGTGCCAGCAGCCAGAGGGATCAGCCCCAGCATTTT. Protein sequence: CASSQRDQPQHF.